This T cell receptor (beta chain) is from a study of cytomegalovirus exposure and HLA in healthy donors. A multiplex PCR was run with 60 Vbeta primers and 13 Jbeta primers. Original data processing: Counted up in a later analysis, unique TCR beta chains came to about 80 million, with around 12 million shared. Clones were sequenced by immunoSEQ multiplex PCR, and TCRdb holds only the in-frame ones, with some missing. Clone size and the V and J calls come from that table; the DNA yielded D and trimming. The table has 90,000 or so clones, roughly 80% seen once. The CDR3 has 15 amino acids. The ends lost 5 bases at V and 0 bases at J; junction bases unmatched: 4. CDR1 and CDR2 (germline): SGHTA, FQGNSA.

The sequence came from a young man in good health and CMV-seropositive. This sequence joins TRBV7-2 and TRBJ2-7, with 10 positions matching TRBD1. Sequenced material: PBMCs. The CDR3 DNA follows: TGTGCCAGCAGCACGACAGGGGGCATCTCCTACGAGCAGTACTTC. Protein product: CASSTTGGISYEQYF.